This T cell receptor beta chain was sequenced during a study of CD8+ T cells in alopecia areata. Study findings and constraints: TCRs were shared less clearly across patients than in mice, possibly for HLA-related reasons. Scalp data also include sequences from resident alphabeta T cells of normal skin.

In its sample, this clone was seen once. Its antigen remains unknown. Extraction of RNA preceded its reverse transcription into cDNA, which served as the sequencing template. Method: immunoSEQ multiplex PCR; TCRdb's copy keeps in-frame clones and lacks some. The top ten clones hold 4% to 5.5% of a sample with 150,000 to 200,000 clones, roughly 60% of them seen once. Trimming shortened V by 1 base and J by 4 bases, and 14 bases separated the two germline ends. This CDR3 comprises 16 residues. The V gene's germline CDR1 is MNHNY and CDR2 SVGAGI (reference sequence). V is TRBV6-6 and J is TRBJ1-5, with D possibly TRBD1 on 6 matching bases. Sequencing input: CD4+ T cells sorted from blood. This TCR came from a human donor in good health. CDR3 DNA: TGTGCCAGCAGTTACTACGGGGGGCCAGGAAATCAGCCCCAGCATTTT. Its translation is CASSYYGGPGNQPQHF.